The next 30 T cell receptor beta chains were all read from a single sample in a study of T cells in localized non-small cell lung cancer. Produced via immunoSEQ multiplex PCR; TCRdb's table is partial and in-frame only. This sample yields about 36,000 clones, of which around 90% are seen a single time; less than 9.5% belongs to the top ten. Sample: peripheral blood, taken before any cancer treatment. The receptors were sampled from a woman aged 35-75 years with stage I lung adenocarcinoma.

The V gene is TRBV28, the J gene TRBJ1-4, with D possibly TRBD1 on 6 matching bases. CDR1 and CDR2 from the germline V gene are MDHEN and SYDVKM. V lost 5 bases and J 6 bases, leaving 19 bases between the germline ends. This CDR3 has 16 amino acids. The CDR3 DNA reads as TGTGCCAGCAGTGGTAGTTTTGGACAGAAATATGAAAAACTGTTTTTT. As protein: CASSGSFGQKYEKLFF.

The chain uses TRBV7-3 and TRBJ2-3, with 7 bases aligning to TRBD1. In germline, CDR1 is SGHTA, CDR2 FQGTGA. V was pared by 4 bases and J by 3 bases, with 4 bases of the junction left unmatched. The CDR3 loop spans 14 amino acids. CDR3 region: CASSSRTGTDTQYF. In DNA, the CDR3 is TGTGCCAGCAGCTCACGGACAGGAACAGATACGCAGTATTTT.

V is TRBV7-3 and J is TRBJ1-1, with a possible D match to TRBD1 (6 bases). Germline lookup yields CDR1 SGHTA and CDR2 FQGTGA. CDR3 length: 13 residues. With 3 bases removed from V and 5 bases from J, the gap between germline ends came to 10 bases. The CDR3: CASSFTRGTEAFF. Written as DNA, the CDR3 is TGTGCCAGCAGCTTCACGAGGGGGACTGAAGCTTTCTTT.

V gene TRBV5-1 combines with J gene TRBJ2-1; the D is unclear. Germline V CDR1 and CDR2: SGHRS, YFSETQ. The CDR3 spans 14 residues. The V end was cut by 1 base, the J end by 8 bases, with 13 bases between. The CDR3 protein is CASSLPLDRHEQFF. CDR3 DNA sequence: TGCGCCAGCAGCTTGCCCCTAGATCGCCATGAGCAGTTCTTC.

The chain couples TRBV7-2 to TRBJ1-2; D is undetermined. Trimming cost V 3 bases and J 5 bases, with 7 bases left between them. Germline V lookup: CDR1 SGHTA, CDR2 FQGNSA. The CDR3 is 12 residues long. The CDR3 region is CASSLRPYGYTF. As DNA, the CDR3 is TGTGCCAGCAGCTTGCGCCCTTATGGCTACACCTTC. Combining the CDR3 with reference TRBV7-2 and TRBJ1-2 gives the whole variable domain GAGVSQSPSNKVTEKGKDVELRCDPISGHTALYWYRQSLGQGLEFLIYFQGNSAPDKSGLPSDRFSAERTGGSVSTLTIQRTQQEDSAVYLCASSLRPYGYTFGSGTRLTVV.

This clone turned up a few times. The gene calls are TRBV6-6 and TRBJ1-1; perhaps TRBD1 as D (6 bases). Trimming removed 6 bases at V and 6 bases at J, with 17 bases between. Per the germline V gene, CDR1 is MNHNY and CDR2 is SVGAGI (reference sequence). This CDR3 spans 14 amino acids. The CDR3, as DNA: TGTGCCAGCAGCACTGGAGGGGGGCGTCCTGAAGCTTTCTTT. Its protein is CASSTGGGRPEAFF.

The chain carries TRBV10-3 and TRBJ2-3, with no clear D. The CDR3 loop spans 14 amino acids. The V and J ends lost 5 bases and 0 bases respectively, with 9 bases between them. Germline CDR1 reads ENHRY; CDR2 reads SYGVKD. The CDR3 DNA sequence: TGTGCCATCAGTTCCGATGACAGCACAGATACGCAGTATTTT. This gives the protein CAISSDDSTDTQYF.

The CDR3 reads CASSSVYGYTF. DNA for the CDR3: TGTGCCAGCAGTTCGGTTTATGGCTACACCTTC. The chain combines TRBV28 with TRBJ1-2, with D hard to call. The CDR3 is 11 amino acids. V was trimmed by 4 bases and J by 5 bases, leaving 5 bases between them. CDR1 is MDHEN and CDR2 is SYDVKM in the germline V gene.

V usage is TRBV7-3 and J usage is TRBJ2-1, with D tentatively TRBD1 (5 bases). This CDR3 is 15 amino acids long. Deletions cut 1 base from V and 5 bases from J, with 12 bases between. Germline V gene data show CDR1 as SGHTA and CDR2 as FQGTGA. DNA of the CDR3: TGTGCCAGCAGCTTAAGGCAGGGTACCCACAATGAGCAGTTCTTC. Residues: CASSLRQGTHNEQFF.

The V call is TRBV7-2, the J call TRBJ2-5; possibly TRBD1 for D (5 bases). CDR3 length: 14 residues. With 1 base removed from V and 4 bases from J, the gap between germline ends came to 10 bases. Per the germline V gene, CDR1 is SGHTA and CDR2 is FQGNSA. The CDR3 loop is CASSLGGFRETQYF. CDR3 sequence (DNA): TGTGCCAGCAGCTTAGGGGGCTTCCGAGAGACCCAGTACTTC. Variable domain in full (rest from reference TRBV7-2 and TRBJ2-5): GAGVSQSPSNKVTEKGKDVELRCDPISGHTALYWYRQSLGQGLEFLIYFQGNSAPDKSGLPSDRFSAERTGGSVSTLTIQRTQQEDSAVYLCASSLGGFRETQYFGPGTRLLVL.

This chain joins TRBV5-1 and TRBJ1-3; D gene uncertain. This CDR3 is built from 16 residues. Looked up from germline, CDR1 is SGHRS and CDR2 is YFSETQ. V was pared by 0 bases and J by 0 bases, with 10 bases between. The CDR3: CASSLVESFSGNTIYF. The CDR3 DNA reads TGCGCCAGCAGCTTGGTGGAGTCCTTCTCTGGAAACACCATATATTTT.

This clone is a singleton in its sample. CDR3 sequence (DNA): TGCGCCAGCAGCTTGGTCAGGGCTGGGGCCAACGTCCTGACTTTC. Residues: CASSLVRAGANVLTF. The rearrangement joins TRBV5-1 to TRBJ2-6; D is perhaps TRBD1 (5 bases). There are 15 residues in the CDR3. The V and J ends lost 0 bases and 2 bases respectively, with 6 bases between them. Germline V CDR1 and CDR2: SGHRS, YFSETQ.

This clone was counted once. The chain combines TRBV18 with TRBJ2-2, with 9 bases matching TRBD1. The CDR3 is made up of 16 amino acids. Germline trimming cut 3 bases from V and 4 bases from J; bases unmatched to any gene: 6. Per germline, CDR1 KGHSH and CDR2 LQKENI. CDR3 in amino acids: CASSPLNRGPTGELFF. The CDR3 DNA sequence: TGTGCCAGCTCACCCCTAAACAGGGGGCCCACCGGGGAGCTGTTTTTT. Filled out from reference TRBV18 and TRBJ2-2, the complete variable domain reads NAGVMQNPRHLVRRRGQEARLRCSPMKGHSHVYWYRQLPEEGLKFMVYLQKENIIDESGMPKERFSAEFPKEGPSILRIQQVVRGDSAAYFCASSPLNRGPTGELFFGEGSRLTVL.

The CDR3 nucleotides read TGTGCCAGCAGCCAAGAGGGTAGGTGGAACACTGAAGCTTTCTTT. Its protein product is CASSQEGRWNTEAFF. V and J are TRBV4-2 and TRBJ1-1; D gene unclear. The CDR3 is 15 residues long. CDR1 is LGHNA and CDR2 is YNFKEQ in the germline V gene. The germline V and J ends were trimmed by 0 bases and 1 base, with 9 bases remaining between them.

The genes are TRBV5-5 and TRBJ1-2; 12 bases map to TRBD1. This CDR3 region has 16 residues. CDR1 is SGHKS and CDR2 is YYEKEE in the germline V gene (reference sequence). J lost 2 bases, V lost 0 bases, and 2 bases had no gene match. CDR3 DNA: TGTGCCAGCAGCTTGGTCGGGACAGGGGGCAACTATGGCTACACCTTC. Residues: CASSLVGTGGNYGYTF.

The chain recombines TRBV7-9 with TRBJ2-2; D possibly corresponds to TRBD2 (5 bases). The germline gives CDR1 SEHNR, CDR2 FQNEAQ (reference sequence). CDR3 size: 14 residues. Trimming cost V 2 bases and J 5 bases, with 9 bases left between them. The CDR3 loop reads CASSLMQRTGELFF. The CDR3 DNA is TGTGCCAGCAGCTTAATGCAGCGGACCGGGGAGCTGTTTTTT.

The chain employs TRBV2 and TRBJ2-5; D gene ambiguous. This CDR3 region has 13 residues. V was clipped by 6 bases and J by 4 bases, with 12 bases between them. Per germline, CDR1 SNHLY and CDR2 FYNNEI. The CDR3 DNA reads as TGTGCCAGCAGCGGAGAGCTTAGAGAGACCCAGTACTTC. This sequence encodes CASSGELRETQYF.

A few counts support this clone. The chain links TRBV5-4 to TRBJ1-2; D perhaps matches TRBD1 (5 bases). This CDR3 region has 13 residues. V lost 9 bases and J 3 bases, leaving 15 bases between the germline ends. Per germline, CDR1 SGHNT and CDR2 YYREEE (reference sequence). The CDR3 region has the DNA TGTGCCACCCACAGGCAGCGAGACTATGGCTACACCTTC. Its translation is CATHRQRDYGYTF. The full variable domain, completed using reference TRBV5-4 and TRBJ1-2, is ETGVTQSPTHLIKTRGQQVTLRCSSQSGHNTVSWYQQALGQGPQFIFQYYREEENGRGNFPPRFSGLQFPNYSSELNVNALELDDSALYLCATHRQRDYGYTFGSGTRLTVV.

This chain joins TRBV7-8 and TRBJ1-2; 10 bases fit TRBD1. V lost 5 bases and J lost 4; bases outside the gene matches: 7. The CDR3 covers 15 residues. CDR1 is SGHVS and CDR2 is FQNEAQ in the germline V gene. The CDR3 DNA reads TGTGCCAGCAGCAGCCGGGACAGGGGCCTCTATGGCTACACCTTC. It codes for CASSSRDRGLYGYTF.

The chain joins TRBV5-6 to TRBJ2-5; either TRBD1 or TRBD2 may supply D (6 bases each). Trimming took off 2 bases at V and 5 bases at J, with 19 bases between the two ends. Per the germline V gene, CDR1 is SGHDT and CDR2 is YYEEEE. The CDR3 contains 16 residues. The CDR3 region is CASSLFGGPTEETQYF. CDR3 DNA: TGTGCCAGCAGCTTATTCGGGGGCCCGACGGAGGAGACCCAGTACTTC.

This clone turned up a few times. This chain uses TRBV25-1 with TRBJ1-5, with 9 bases identical to TRBD1. The CDR3 consists of 13 residues. Germline-derived CDR1 and CDR2 are MGHDK and SYGVNS. V was clipped by 6 bases and J by 4 bases; unmatched bases: 1. The CDR3 nucleotides are TGTGCCAGCAGAGGACAGGGGAATCAGCCCCAGCATTTT. As protein: CASRGQGNQPQHF.

The gene calls are TRBV6-1 and TRBJ2-7; a weak D match, TRBD1 (6 bases). Trimming took 6 bases from V and 3 from J, leaving 12 bases between them. The CDR3 contains 13 residues. Germline-derived CDR1 and CDR2 are MNHNS and SASEGT. The CDR3 reads CASRKRDNYEQYF. CDR3 DNA: TGTGCCAGCAGAAAACGGGACAACTACGAGCAGTACTTC.

V gene TRBV7-9 combines with J gene TRBJ1-1; 7 bases align to TRBD1. There are 13 residues in the CDR3. CDR1 and CDR2 from the germline V gene are SEHNR and FQNEAQ (reference sequence). The V segment lost 5 bases and the J segment 1 base; nucleotides outside the gene matches: 1. The CDR3 DNA follows: TGTGCCAGCAGCCGACAGGGGAACACTGAAGCTTTCTTT. This sequence encodes CASSRQGNTEAFF.

The J gene is TRBJ1-2, the V gene TRBV4-2; D remains unclear. V was cut by 2 bases and J by 1 base, with 11 bases left in between. The CDR3 contains 15 residues. Per germline, CDR1 LGHNA and CDR2 YNFKEQ. CDR3 loop: CASSQIFGDNYGYTF. CDR3 nucleotides: TGTGCCAGCAGCCAAATCTTCGGTGATAACTATGGCTACACCTTC.

The V call is TRBV18, the J call TRBJ2-7; D gene ambiguous. V lost 3 bases, J lost 2 bases, and 8 bases lay in between. Per germline, CDR1 KGHSH and CDR2 LQKENI. This CDR3 is built from 13 residues. The CDR3 nucleotides read TGTGCCAGCTCACCGGTCATAGCCTACGAGCAGTACTTC. It codes for CASSPVIAYEQYF.

The rearrangement links TRBV4-1 to TRBJ1-3; perhaps TRBD1 as D (5 bases). V was clipped by 4 bases and J by 2 bases, with 9 bases between them. Looked up from germline, CDR1 is MGHRA and CDR2 is YSYEKL. The CDR3 runs to 14 residues. CDR3 in amino acids: CASSLVGPGNTIYF. Written as DNA, the CDR3 is TGCGCCAGCAGCCTCGTGGGACCTGGAAACACCATATATTTT.

The genes are TRBV11-3 and TRBJ2-1; 9 nucleotides agree with TRBD1. Germline V gives CDR1 SGHNT, CDR2 YENEEA. Unmatched junction bases numbered 5, after V lost 5 bases and J lost 0 bases. The CDR3 contains 16 residues. The CDR3 here is CASSPGQGSSYNEQFF. As DNA, the CDR3 is TGTGCCAGCAGCCCCGGACAGGGGAGCTCCTACAATGAGCAGTTCTTC.

There are a few counts of this clone. The CDR3, as DNA: TGTGCCAGTAGTAATGTGGGACAGATCACCGGGGAGCTGTTTTTT. This encodes CASSNVGQITGELFF. The rearrangement joins TRBV19 to TRBJ2-2; 7 bases map to TRBD1. Germline CDR1 reads LNHDA; CDR2 reads SQIVND (reference sequence). The trim removed 4 bases at V and 4 bases at J, leaving 6 bases unmatched. The CDR3 is 15 amino acids.

The chain is built from TRBV7-6 and TRBJ2-5, with 7 bases matching TRBD1. V shed 5 bases and J 5 bases; nucleotides not matched to a gene: 8. Germline V gives CDR1 SGHVS, CDR2 FNYEAQ. There are 14 residues in the CDR3. CDR3 sequence reads: CASSRLTGRETQYF. The CDR3 bases are TGTGCCAGCAGCCGCCTGACAGGGCGGGAGACCCAGTACTTC.

V gene TRBV7-2 combines with J gene TRBJ2-7; D remains unclear. Germline V lookup: CDR1 SGHTA, CDR2 FQGNSA. The CDR3 runs 16 residues. Trimming cost V 1 base and J 0 bases, with 13 bases left between them. The CDR3: CASSLVAGLTSYEQYF. CDR3 in DNA: TGTGCCAGCAGCTTAGTAGCAGGCCTGACCTCCTACGAGCAGTACTTC.